Listed here are 16 T cell receptor beta chains from one sample, sequenced in a study of immune heterogeneity within non-small cell lung tumors. CDR3 of TCR beta was amplified by multiplex PCR that used 32 V and 13 J primers. From the multiplex PCR reads, TCRdb called clonotypes with MiXCR, one entry per CDR3 protein. The table includes more than 9,500 distinct CDR3 sequences, approximately 31% detected once. Template input was genomic DNA from bulk tumor (around 610 ng per sample). During surgery, several far-apart biopsies were obtained from every primary tumor. Patients underwent curative surgery for untreated, newly diagnosed non-small cell lung cancer. The source material was lung tumor tissue. Receptors originate from a man aged 55 to 70 with non-small cell lung cancer.

The CDR3 sequence: CASSLGLVREGHEQYF. The CDR3 DNA sequence: TGTGCCAGCAGTTTAGGGTTGGTACGGGAAGGCCACGAGCAGTACTTC. The V call is TRBV27, the J call TRBJ2-7; maybe TRBD2 (5 bases). Trimming pared 2 bases from V and 5 bases from J, leaving 19 bases between. The CDR3 totals 16 residues. CDR1 and CDR2 (germline): MNHEY, SMNVEV (reference sequence).

This clonotype was seen repeatedly, ten times or more. The chain employs TRBV25-1 and TRBJ2-1; TRBD1 aligns across 8 bases. This CDR3 region has 16 residues. Germline loops: CDR1 MGHDK, CDR2 SYGVNS. With 4 bases clipped from V and 4 bases from J, the junction kept 9 bases outside the gene matches. The CDR3 protein is CASSADGTGPYNEQFF. CDR3 DNA: TGTGCCAGCAGTGCCGACGGGACAGGACCTTACAATGAGCAGTTCTTC.

This clonotype was counted at least ten times. The chain uses TRBV7-6 and TRBJ1-3; D remains ambiguous. Germline V gives CDR1 SGHVS, CDR2 FNYEAQ. The V end was cut by 5 bases, the J end by 2 bases, with 10 bases between. This CDR3 contains 14 residues. The CDR3 DNA reads as TGTGCCAGCAGCCCATTGGGAACTGGAAACACCATATATTTT. It translates to CASSPLGTGNTIYF.

The gene calls are TRBV10-3 and TRBJ1-2; maybe TRBD1 (6 bases). This CDR3 is 14 amino acids long. The V end was cut by 0 bases, the J end by 8 bases, with 13 bases between. CDR1 and CDR2 from the germline V gene are ENHRY and SYGVKD. CDR3 amino acids: CAISESQDSGGYTF. The CDR3 region has the DNA TGTGCCATCAGTGAGTCCCAGGACAGCGGAGGCTACACCTTC.

This chain uses TRBV2 with TRBJ2-7; no clear D. CDR1 SNHLY and CDR2 FYNNEI come from the germline V gene. CDR3 length equals 12 residues. V lost 4 bases, J lost 2 bases, and 6 bases lay in between. CDR3: CASSAATYEQYF. The DNA of the CDR3 is TGTGCCAGCAGTGCGGCTACCTACGAGCAGTACTTC.

This clonotype was detected only a few times. V gene TRBV4-1 combines with J gene TRBJ1-5, with 8 bases identical to TRBD1. Losses at the gene ends were 1 base for V and 8 bases for J; bases not matched to a gene: 4. Germline V CDR1 and CDR2: MGHRA, YSYEKL. The CDR3 loop spans 14 amino acids. In nucleotides, the CDR3 is TGCGCCAGCAGCCAAGTCAGGGGGCGGGAGCCCCAGCATTTT. Translation gives CASSQVRGREPQHF.

Points on this clonotype: A much more abundant neighbour one base away suggests this may be a read error. The CDR3: CVSSPGQGVKEAFF. The CDR3 DNA reads as TGTGTCAGCAGCCCGGGACAGGGGGTAAAGGAAGCTTTCTTT. V usage is TRBV16 and J usage is TRBJ1-1; 11 nucleotides agree with TRBD1. Germline V gene sequence: CDR1 KGHSY, CDR2 FQNENV. CDR3 size: 14 residues. The full variable domain, rest sourced from reference TRBV16 and TRBJ1-1, is GEEVAQTPKHLVRGEGQKAKLYCAPIKGHSYVFWYQQVLKNEFKFLISFQNENVFDETGMPKERFSAKCLPNSPCSLEIQATKLEDSAVYFCVSSPGQGVKEAFFGQGTRLTVV.

This clonotype was observed a single time. A much larger clone lies one base from this, so it may be a read error. V and J are TRBV7-6 and TRBJ2-1, with D possibly TRBD2 on 5 matching bases. Germline V gene lookup returns CDR1 SGHVS and CDR2 FNYEAQ. The V and J ends lost 1 base and 5 bases respectively, with 15 bases between them. This CDR3 contains 16 residues. The CDR3 nucleotides read TGTGCCAGCAGCTTAGGGGTCTCTAGCCCACACAATGAGCAGTTCTTC. Residues: CASSLGVSSPHNEQFF.

This clonotype rates as medium-sized. This rearrangement joins TRBV5-1 to TRBJ1-2; 7 bases map to TRBD1. V lost 4 bases to trimming and J lost 8 bases; unmatched junction nucleotides: 11. CDR3 length: 14 amino acids. Germline CDR1 SGHRS, CDR2 YFSETQ. In DNA, the CDR3 is TGCGCCAGCAGCCTCAGGACCCTAGGGGGCGGCTACACCTTC. It is translated as CASSLRTLGGGYTF.

This clonotype is labeled medium-sized. The chain links TRBV11-2 to TRBJ2-7; D is perhaps TRBD2 (6 bases). V dropped 0 bases and J dropped 3 bases, with 12 bases sitting between them. CDR3 length: 15 amino acids. The germline CDR1 and CDR2 sequences are SGHAT and FQNNGV. The CDR3 nucleotides are TGTGCCAGCAGCTTAGAGGAGGGACCTAACTACGAGCAGTACTTC. Translating gives CASSLEEGPNYEQYF. The full variable domain, rest sourced from reference TRBV11-2 and TRBJ2-7, is EAGVAQSPRYKIIEKRQSVAFWCNPISGHATLYWYQQILGQGPKLLIQFQNNGVVDDSQLPKDRFSAERLKGVDSTLKIQPAKLEDSAVYLCASSLEEGPNYEQYFGPGTRLTVT.

In nucleotides, the CDR3 is TGTGCCAGTAGTCCCAGGGGAACATTAGTGGCCCAGTACTTC. Residues: CASSPRGTLVAQYF. The J gene is TRBJ2-5, the V gene TRBV19; D may be TRBD1 (6 bases). The CDR3 consists of 14 residues. Germline CDR1 is LNHDA and CDR2 is SQIVND (reference sequence). V shed 5 bases and J shed 9 bases, with 19 bases lying between them.

The rearrangement uses TRBV2 and TRBJ2-7; 8 bases map to TRBD2. Germline V gene lookup returns CDR1 SNHLY and CDR2 FYNNEI. The CDR3 length is 14 residues. V was clipped by 2 bases and J by 2 bases; unmatched bases: 2. The CDR3 nucleotides read TGTGCCAGCAGTGAACCACTAGCGGCCTACGAGCAGTACTTC. Translation gives CASSEPLAAYEQYF.

V is TRBV20-1 and J is TRBJ1-2; D not certain. The CDR3 has 12 residues. The V end was cut by 5 bases, the J end by 4 bases, with 11 bases between. In germline, CDR1 is DFQATT, CDR2 SNEGSKA (reference sequence). Written as DNA, the CDR3 is TGCAGTGCTTCCCCTCGGACCTATGGCTACACCTTC. It encodes CSASPRTYGYTF.

Turning to this clonotype: The conserved phenylalanine or tryptophan normally closing the CDR3 is absent here, so this likely arose from a read error. The V gene is TRBV6-1, the J gene TRBJ1-2; 12 nucleotides match TRBD1. The V segment lost 3 bases and the J segment 4 bases; nucleotides outside the gene matches: 3. The germline gives CDR1 MNHNS, CDR2 SASEGT. The CDR3 has 15 amino acids. The CDR3 loop reads CASSDGTGGSYGYTL. DNA for the CDR3: TGTGCCAGCAGTGACGGGACAGGGGGCAGCTATGGCTACACCCTC.

This clonotype was counted between two and nine times. V is TRBV18 and J is TRBJ2-5, with a possible D match to TRBD1 (5 bases). The V gene lost 3 bases and the J gene lost 5 bases, with 19 bases spanning the gap. The CDR3 spans 16 residues. Germline CDR1 reads KGHSH; CDR2 reads LQKENI. The CDR3 reads CASSPLSGSAVETQYF. In DNA, the CDR3 is TGTGCCAGCTCACCGCTTTCAGGGTCCGCAGTGGAGACCCAGTACTTC.

This sequence joins TRBV27 and TRBJ1-2; TRBD1 is a possible D gene (5 bases). V was pared by 6 bases and J by 2 bases, with 13 bases between. This CDR3 contains 14 residues. The V gene's germline CDR1 is MNHEY and CDR2 SMNVEV (reference sequence). CDR3 in DNA: TGTGCCAGCAGCTCAGCAGGGACGAACTATGGCTACACCTTC. The encoded protein is CASSSAGTNYGYTF.